The TCR beta chain described here comes from a study of a mutant IDH1 vaccine in newly diagnosed glioma. Repertoires were generated with immunoSEQ multiplex PCR, while TCRdb's copy carries only in-frame clones and drops some. The sample contains some 60,000 clones, around 80% of which appear only once. This clone was detected only a few times. The antigen is unknown. Time point specified: week 11, during vaccination. The content of each vaccine dose was 300 ug of mutant IDH1 20-mer peptide, and topical imiquimod accompanied it. The V gene's germline CDR1 is SGHDN and CDR2 FVKESK. The trim removed 3 bases at V and 4 bases at J, leaving 11 bases unmatched. The CDR3 has 18 residues.

The sequenced sample was PBMCs, obtained from a glioma patient whose treatment included an IDH1 peptide vaccine. The sequence derives from a man aged 25-45 years with glioma. The chain is built from TRBV14 and TRBJ2-1, with 11 positions matching TRBD2. The CDR3 nucleotides read TGTGCCAGCAGCCACCCGTACTCACTAGCGGGAGATTACAATGAGCAGTTCTTC. Translating gives CASSHPYSLAGDYNEQFF.